This T cell receptor beta chain is from a study of cytomegalovirus exposure and HLA in healthy donors. Study-level points and caveats: Among donors in an Asian-associated ancestry cluster, a later analysis reportedly found fewer N-insertions than the roughly 700-donor mean. The listing of 150 or so TCR beta chains classed them as cytomegalovirus-associated.

In nominal health when sampled, donors likely had unrecorded immune exposures nonetheless. Germline lookup yields CDR1 SGHRS and CDR2 YFSETQ. V lost 5 bases, J lost 4 bases, and 13 bases lay in between. CDR3 size: 14 residues. The PCR made use of 60 Vbeta and 13 Jbeta primers. Profiling relied on immunoSEQ multiplex PCR, and the TCRdb table lists in-frame clones only, not all of them. The data contain about 77,000 clones, roughly 74% of them seen just once; the ten biggest clones take up roughly 3.5%. A remark on this clone: Its antigen is currently unknown.

The V gene is TRBV5-1, the J gene TRBJ2-1; D unclear. What was sequenced was PBMCs. The clonotype originates from a middle-aged man in good health and CMV-seronegative. CDR3 in amino acids: CASRLESDYNEQFF. In DNA, the CDR3 is TGCGCCAGCAGACTCGAATCTGATTACAATGAGCAGTTCTTC.